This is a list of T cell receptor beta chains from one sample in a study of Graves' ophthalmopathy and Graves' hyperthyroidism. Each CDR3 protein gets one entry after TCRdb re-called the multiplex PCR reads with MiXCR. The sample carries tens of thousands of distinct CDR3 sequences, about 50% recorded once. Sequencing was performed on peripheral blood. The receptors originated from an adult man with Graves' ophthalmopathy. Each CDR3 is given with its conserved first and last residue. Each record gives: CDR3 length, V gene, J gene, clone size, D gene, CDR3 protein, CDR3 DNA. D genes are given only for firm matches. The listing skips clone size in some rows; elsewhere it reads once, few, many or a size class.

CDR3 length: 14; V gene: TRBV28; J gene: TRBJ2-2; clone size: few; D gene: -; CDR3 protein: CASSRAPNTGELFF; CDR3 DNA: TGTGCCAGCAGCAGGGCCCCGAACACCGGGGAGCTGTTTTTT
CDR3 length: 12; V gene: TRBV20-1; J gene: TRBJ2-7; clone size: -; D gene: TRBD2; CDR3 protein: CSEGSGVYEQYF; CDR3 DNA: TGCAGTGAAGGTAGCGGGGTCTACGAGCAGTACTTC
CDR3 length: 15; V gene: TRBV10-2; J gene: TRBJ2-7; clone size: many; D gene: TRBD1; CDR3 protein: CASSGAIQGDYEQYF; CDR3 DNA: TGCGCCAGCAGTGGGGCAATTCAGGGGGACTACGAGCAGTACTTC
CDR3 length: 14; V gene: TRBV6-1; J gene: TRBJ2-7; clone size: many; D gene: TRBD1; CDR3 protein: CASTLGTVSYEQYF; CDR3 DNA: TGTGCCAGCACCCTGGGGACAGTTTCCTACGAGCAGTACTTC
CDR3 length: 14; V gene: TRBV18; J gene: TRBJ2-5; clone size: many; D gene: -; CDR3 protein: CASSPSGSGETQYF; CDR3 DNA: TGTGCCAGCTCTCCTTCGGGAAGTGGGGAGACCCAGTACTTC
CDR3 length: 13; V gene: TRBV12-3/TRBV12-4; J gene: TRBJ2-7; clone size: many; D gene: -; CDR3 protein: CASSVRPSGEQYF; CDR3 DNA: TGTGCCAGCAGTGTCAGGCCTTCGGGGGAGCAGTACTTC
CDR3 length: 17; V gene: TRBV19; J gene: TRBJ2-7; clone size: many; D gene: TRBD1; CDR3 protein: CASSSSLGTGGGYEQYF; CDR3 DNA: TGTGCCAGTAGTTCCTCTCTTGGGACAGGGGGCGGCTACGAGCAGTACTTC
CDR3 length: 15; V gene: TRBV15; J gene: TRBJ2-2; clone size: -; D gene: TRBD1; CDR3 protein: CATSRGQGGPGELFF; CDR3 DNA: TGTGCCACCAGCAGAGGACAGGGTGGTCCCGGGGAGCTGTTTTTT
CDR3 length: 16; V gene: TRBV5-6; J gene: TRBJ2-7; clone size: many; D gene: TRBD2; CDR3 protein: CASSLFPAGNNYEQYF; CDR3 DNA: TGTGCCAGCAGCTTGTTTCCAGCGGGGAACAACTACGAGCAGTACTTC
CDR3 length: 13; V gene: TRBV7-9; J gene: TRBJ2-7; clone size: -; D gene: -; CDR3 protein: CASSLVGGYEQYF; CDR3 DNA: TGTGCCAGCAGCTTGGTCGGAGGCTACGAGCAGTACTTC
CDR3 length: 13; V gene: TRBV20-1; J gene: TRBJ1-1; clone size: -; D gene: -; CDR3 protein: CSVEGTRYTEAFF; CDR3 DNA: TGCAGTGTCGAGGGGACGAGGTACACTGAAGCTTTCTTT
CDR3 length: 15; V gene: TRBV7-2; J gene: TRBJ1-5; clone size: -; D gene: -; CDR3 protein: CASSLSDNSNQPQHF; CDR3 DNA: TGTGCCAGCAGCCTCTCCGACAACAGCAATCAGCCCCAGCATTTT
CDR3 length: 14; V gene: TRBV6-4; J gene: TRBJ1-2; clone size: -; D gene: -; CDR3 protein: CAKTSQWLETGYTF; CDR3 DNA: TGTGCCAAGACTTCACAGTGGCTTGAGACTGGCTACACCTTC
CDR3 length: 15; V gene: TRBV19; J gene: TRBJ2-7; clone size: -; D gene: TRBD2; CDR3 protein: CASSGRTGGSYEQYF; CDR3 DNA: TGTGCCAGTAGTGGAAGGACGGGAGGCTCCTACGAGCAGTACTTC
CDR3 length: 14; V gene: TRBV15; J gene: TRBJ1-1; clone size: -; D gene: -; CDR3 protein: CATSRNQENTEAFF; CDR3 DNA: TGTGCCACCAGCAGAAATCAGGAGAACACTGAAGCTTTCTTT
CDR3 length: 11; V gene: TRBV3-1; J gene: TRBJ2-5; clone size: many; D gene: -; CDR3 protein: CASSRKTTQYF; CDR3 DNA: TGTGCCAGCAGCCGCAAAACGACCCAGTACTTC
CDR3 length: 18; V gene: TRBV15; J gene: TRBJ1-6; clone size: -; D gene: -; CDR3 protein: CATSRAGSTSSYNSPLHF; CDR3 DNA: TGTGCCACCAGCAGGGCAGGGTCCACGTCGTCCTATAATTCACCCCTCCACTTT
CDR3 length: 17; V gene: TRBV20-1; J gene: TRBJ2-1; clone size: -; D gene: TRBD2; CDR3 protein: CSADGTSGPGPYNEQFF; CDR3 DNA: TGCAGTGCTGACGGGACTAGCGGGCCGGGCCCATACAATGAGCAGTTCTTC
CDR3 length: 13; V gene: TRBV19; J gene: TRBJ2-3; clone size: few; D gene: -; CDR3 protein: CASSRGRTDTQYF; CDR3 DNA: TGTGCCAGTAGCAGGGGACGCACAGATACGCAGTATTTT
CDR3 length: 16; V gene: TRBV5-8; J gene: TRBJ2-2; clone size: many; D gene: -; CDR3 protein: CASSSARTGYAGELFF; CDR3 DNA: TGTGCCAGCAGCTCGGCGCGAACAGGGTACGCCGGGGAGCTGTTTTTT
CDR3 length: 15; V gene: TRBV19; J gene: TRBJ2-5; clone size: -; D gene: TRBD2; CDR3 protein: CASRPGGGGQETQYF; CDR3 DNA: TGTGCCAGTAGACCCGGGGGGGGTGGCCAAGAGACCCAGTACTTC
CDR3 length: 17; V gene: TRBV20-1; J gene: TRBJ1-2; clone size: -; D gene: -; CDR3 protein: CSATPPLGTGKDYGYTF; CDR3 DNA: TGCAGTGCTACCCCCCCCCTCGGGACGGGAAAGGACTATGGCTACACCTTC
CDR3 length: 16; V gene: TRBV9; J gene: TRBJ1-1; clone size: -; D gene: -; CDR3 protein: CASSVGADPENAEAFF; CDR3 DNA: TGTGCCAGCAGCGTAGGGGCAGACCCGGAGAACGCTGAAGCTTTCTTT
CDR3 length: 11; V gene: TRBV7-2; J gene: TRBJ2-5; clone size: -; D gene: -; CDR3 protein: CASSLLRSQYF; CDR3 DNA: TGTGCCAGCAGCTTACTGAGGTCCCAGTACTTC
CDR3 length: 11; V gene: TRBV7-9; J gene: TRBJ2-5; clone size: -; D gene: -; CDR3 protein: CASYVGETQYF; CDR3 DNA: TGTGCCAGCTACGTGGGGGAGACCCAGTACTTC
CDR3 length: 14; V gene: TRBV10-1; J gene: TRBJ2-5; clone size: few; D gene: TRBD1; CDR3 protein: CASSRDRGSETQYF; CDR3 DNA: TGCGCCAGCAGTAGGGACAGGGGAAGCGAGACCCAGTACTTC
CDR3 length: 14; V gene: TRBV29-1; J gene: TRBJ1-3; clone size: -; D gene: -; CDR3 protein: CSVITGLSGNTIYF; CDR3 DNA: TGCAGCGTTATAACAGGACTCTCTGGAAACACCATATATTTT
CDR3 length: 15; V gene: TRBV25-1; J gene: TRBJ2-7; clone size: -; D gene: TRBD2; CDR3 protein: CASGDGASGHYEQYF; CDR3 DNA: TGTGCCAGCGGGGACGGTGCTAGCGGACACTACGAGCAGTACTTC
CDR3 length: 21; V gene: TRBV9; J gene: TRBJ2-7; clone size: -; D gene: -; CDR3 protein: CASSVAASGGLRAVLRAEQYF; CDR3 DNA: -
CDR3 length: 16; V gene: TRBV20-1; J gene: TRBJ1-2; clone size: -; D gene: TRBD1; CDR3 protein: CSARDLRDRGSYGYTF; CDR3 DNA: TGCAGTGCTAGAGATCTAAGGGACAGGGGATCGTATGGCTACACCTTC
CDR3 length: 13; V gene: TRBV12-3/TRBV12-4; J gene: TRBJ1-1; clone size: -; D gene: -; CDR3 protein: CASSLAENTGAFF; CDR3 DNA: TGTGCCAGCAGTCTGGCGGAGAACACTGGAGCTTTCTTT